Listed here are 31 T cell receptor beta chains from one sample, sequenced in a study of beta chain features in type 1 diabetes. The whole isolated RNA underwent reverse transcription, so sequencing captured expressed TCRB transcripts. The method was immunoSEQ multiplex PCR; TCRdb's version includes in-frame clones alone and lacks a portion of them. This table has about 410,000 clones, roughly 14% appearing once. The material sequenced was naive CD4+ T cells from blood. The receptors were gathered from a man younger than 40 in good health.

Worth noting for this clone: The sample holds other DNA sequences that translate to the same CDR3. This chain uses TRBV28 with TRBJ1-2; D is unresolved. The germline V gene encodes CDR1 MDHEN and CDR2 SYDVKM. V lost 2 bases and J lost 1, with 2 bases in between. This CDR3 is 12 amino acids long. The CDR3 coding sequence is TGTGCCAGCAGTTTAAGTAACTATGGCTACACCTTC. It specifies CASSLSNYGYTF.

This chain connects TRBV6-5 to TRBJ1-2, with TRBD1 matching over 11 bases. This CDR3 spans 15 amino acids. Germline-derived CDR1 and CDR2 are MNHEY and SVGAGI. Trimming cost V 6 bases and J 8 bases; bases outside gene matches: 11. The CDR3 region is CASRTPGQGVNGYTF. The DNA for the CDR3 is TGTGCCAGCAGAACTCCGGGACAGGGGGTTAACGGCTACACCTTC.

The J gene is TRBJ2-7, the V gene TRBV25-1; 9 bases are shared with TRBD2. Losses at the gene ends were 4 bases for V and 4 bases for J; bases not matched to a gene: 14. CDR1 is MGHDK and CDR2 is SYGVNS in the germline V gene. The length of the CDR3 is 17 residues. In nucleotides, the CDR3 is TGTGCCAGCAGTGCACCTCCTAGCGGGGACTCGAGTTACGAGCAGTACTTC. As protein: CASSAPPSGDSSYEQYF.

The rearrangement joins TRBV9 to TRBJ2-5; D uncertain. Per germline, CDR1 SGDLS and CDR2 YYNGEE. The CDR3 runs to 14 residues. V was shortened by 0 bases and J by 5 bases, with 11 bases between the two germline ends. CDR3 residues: CASSVGVVGETQYF. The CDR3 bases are TGTGCCAGCAGCGTAGGGGTGGTTGGCGAGACCCAGTACTTC.

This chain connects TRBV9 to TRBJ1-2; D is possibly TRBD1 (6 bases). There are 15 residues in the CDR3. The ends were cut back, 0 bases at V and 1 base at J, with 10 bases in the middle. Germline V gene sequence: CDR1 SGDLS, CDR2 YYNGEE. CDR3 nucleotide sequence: TGTGCCAGCAGCGTAGCAGGGACATTTAACTATGGCTACACCTTC. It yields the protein CASSVAGTFNYGYTF.

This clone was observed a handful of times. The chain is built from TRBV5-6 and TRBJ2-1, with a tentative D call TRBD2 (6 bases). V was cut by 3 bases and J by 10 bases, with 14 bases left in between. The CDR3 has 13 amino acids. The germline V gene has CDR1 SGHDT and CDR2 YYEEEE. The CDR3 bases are TGTGCCAGCAGCTCCCCGGGGGTGGGAGAGCAGTTCTTC. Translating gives CASSSPGVGEQFF.

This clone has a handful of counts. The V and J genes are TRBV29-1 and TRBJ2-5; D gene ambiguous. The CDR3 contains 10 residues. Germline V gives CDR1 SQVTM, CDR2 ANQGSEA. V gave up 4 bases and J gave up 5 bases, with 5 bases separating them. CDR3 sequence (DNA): TGCAGCGTTGGTTGGGAGACCCAGTACTTC. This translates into CSVGWETQYF.

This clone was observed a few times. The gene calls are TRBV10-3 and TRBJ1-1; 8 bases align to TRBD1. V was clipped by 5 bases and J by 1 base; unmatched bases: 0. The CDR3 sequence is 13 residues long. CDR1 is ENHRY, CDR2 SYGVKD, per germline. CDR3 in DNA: TGTGCCATCAGTACAGGGGGGAACACTGAAGCTTTCTTT. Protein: CAISTGGNTEAFF.

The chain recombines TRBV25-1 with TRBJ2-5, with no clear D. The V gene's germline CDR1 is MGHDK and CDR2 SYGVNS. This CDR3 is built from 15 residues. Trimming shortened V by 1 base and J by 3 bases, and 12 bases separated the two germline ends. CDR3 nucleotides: TGTGCCAGCAGTGAATCCTTTTGGCGGAAAGAGACCCAGTACTTC. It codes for CASSESFWRKETQYF.

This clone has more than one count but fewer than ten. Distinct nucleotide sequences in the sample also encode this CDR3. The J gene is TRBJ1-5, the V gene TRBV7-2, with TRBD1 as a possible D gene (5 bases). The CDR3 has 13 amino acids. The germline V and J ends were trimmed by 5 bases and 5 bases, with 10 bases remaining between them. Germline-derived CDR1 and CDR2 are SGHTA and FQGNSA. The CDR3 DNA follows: TGTGCCAGCAGCCTTGACAGAGATCAGCCCCAGCATTTT. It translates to CASSLDRDQPQHF.

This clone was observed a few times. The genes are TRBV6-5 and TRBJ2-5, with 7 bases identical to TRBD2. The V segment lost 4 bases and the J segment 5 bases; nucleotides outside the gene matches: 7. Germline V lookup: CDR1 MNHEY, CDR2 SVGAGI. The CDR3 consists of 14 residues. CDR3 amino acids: CASSSGTIGETQYF. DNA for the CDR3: TGTGCCAGCAGTTCCGGGACTATCGGGGAGACCCAGTACTTC.

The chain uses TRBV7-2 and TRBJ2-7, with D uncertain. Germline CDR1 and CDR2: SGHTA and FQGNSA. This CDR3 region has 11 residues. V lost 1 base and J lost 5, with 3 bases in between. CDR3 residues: CASSLDHEQYF. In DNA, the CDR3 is TGTGCCAGCAGCTTAGACCACGAGCAGTACTTC.

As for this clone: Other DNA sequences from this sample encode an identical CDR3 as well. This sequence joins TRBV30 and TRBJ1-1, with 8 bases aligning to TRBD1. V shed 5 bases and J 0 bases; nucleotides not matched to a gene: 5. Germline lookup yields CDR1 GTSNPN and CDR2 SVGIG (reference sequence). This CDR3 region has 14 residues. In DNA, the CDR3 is TGTGCCTGGTCCCGGGACAGGATGAACACTGAAGCTTTCTTT. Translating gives CAWSRDRMNTEAFF.

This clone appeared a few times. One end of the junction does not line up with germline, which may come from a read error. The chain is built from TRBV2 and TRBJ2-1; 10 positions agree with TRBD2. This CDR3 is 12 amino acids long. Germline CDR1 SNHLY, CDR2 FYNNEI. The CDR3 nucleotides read TGTGCCAGCAGGGATCTAGCGGGGGAGCGGTTCTTC. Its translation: CASRDLAGERFF.

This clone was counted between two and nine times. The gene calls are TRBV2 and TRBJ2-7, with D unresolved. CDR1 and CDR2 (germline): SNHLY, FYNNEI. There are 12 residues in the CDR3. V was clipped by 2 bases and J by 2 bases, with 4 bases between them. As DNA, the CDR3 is TGTGCCAGCAGTGAAAGTACCTACGAGCAGTACGTC. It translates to CASSESTYEQYV.

The CDR3 DNA is TGCGCCAGCATCGACCTGGAGACTAGCGGAAAAGCAGGGGAGCAGTTCTTC. Protein sequence: CASIDLETSGKAGEQFF. The chain joins TRBV5-1 to TRBJ2-1, with TRBD2 identical over 9 bases. Germline CDR1 and CDR2: SGHRS and YFSETQ. V dropped 6 bases and J dropped 10; count of bases not matched to a gene: 20. The CDR3 contains 17 residues.

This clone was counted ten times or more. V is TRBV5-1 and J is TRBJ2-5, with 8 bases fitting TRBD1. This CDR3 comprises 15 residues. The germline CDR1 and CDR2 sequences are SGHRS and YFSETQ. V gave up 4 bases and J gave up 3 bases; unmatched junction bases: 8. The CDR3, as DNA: TGCGCCAGCAGCCTCCGGGACAGGCTCGAAGAGACCCAGTACTTC. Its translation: CASSLRDRLEETQYF.

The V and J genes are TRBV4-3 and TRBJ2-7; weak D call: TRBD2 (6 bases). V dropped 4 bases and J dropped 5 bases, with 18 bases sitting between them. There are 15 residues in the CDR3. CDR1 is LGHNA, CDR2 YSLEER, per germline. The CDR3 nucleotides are TGCGCCAGCAGCCCCGGGTTTGGGGGGTCCCACGAGCAGTACTTC. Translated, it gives CASSPGFGGSHEQYF.

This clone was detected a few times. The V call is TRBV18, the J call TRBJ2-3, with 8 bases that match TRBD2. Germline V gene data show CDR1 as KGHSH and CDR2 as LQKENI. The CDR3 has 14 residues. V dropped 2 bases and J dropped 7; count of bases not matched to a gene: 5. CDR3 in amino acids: CASSPGTSGNTQYF. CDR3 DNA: TGTGCCAGCTCACCAGGTACTAGCGGTAATACGCAGTATTTT.

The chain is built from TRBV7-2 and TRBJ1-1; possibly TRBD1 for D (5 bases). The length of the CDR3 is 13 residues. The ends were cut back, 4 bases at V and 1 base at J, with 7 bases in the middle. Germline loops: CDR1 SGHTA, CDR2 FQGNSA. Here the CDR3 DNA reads TGTGCCAGCAGCTGGGACGGGAACACTGAAGCTTTCTTT. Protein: CASSWDGNTEAFF.

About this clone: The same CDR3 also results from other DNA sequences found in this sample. This chain's CDR3 is CAWSVVDTQYF. The CDR3 DNA sequence: TGTGCCTGGAGTGTAGTAGATACGCAGTATTTT. V usage is TRBV30 and J usage is TRBJ2-3; no definite D call. CDR1 is GTSNPN, CDR2 SVGIG, per germline (reference sequence). The V end was cut by 0 bases, the J end by 5 bases, with 3 bases between. CDR3 length: 11 residues. Using reference TRBV30 and TRBJ2-3 for the parts outside the CDR3, the full variable domain is SQTIHQWPATLVQPVGSPLSLECTVEGTSNPNLYWYRQAAGRGLQLLFYSVGIGQISSEVPQNLSASRPQDRQFILSSKKLLLSDSGFYLCAWSVVDTQYFGPGTRLTVL.

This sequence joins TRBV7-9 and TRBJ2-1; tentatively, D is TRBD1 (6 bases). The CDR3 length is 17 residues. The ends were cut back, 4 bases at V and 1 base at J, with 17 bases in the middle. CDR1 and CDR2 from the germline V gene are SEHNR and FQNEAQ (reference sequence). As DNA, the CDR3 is TGTGCCAGCAGCTCGGACAGCCCTACCCCATCCTACAATGAGCAGTTCTTC. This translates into CASSSDSPTPSYNEQFF.

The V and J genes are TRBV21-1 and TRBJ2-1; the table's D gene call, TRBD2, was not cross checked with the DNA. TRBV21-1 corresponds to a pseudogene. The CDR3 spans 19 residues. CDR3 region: CASSKRPGLAALSYNEQFF. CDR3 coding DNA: TGTGCCAGCAGCAAAAGGCCGGGGCTAGCGGCCCTCTCCTACAATGAGCAGTTCTTC.

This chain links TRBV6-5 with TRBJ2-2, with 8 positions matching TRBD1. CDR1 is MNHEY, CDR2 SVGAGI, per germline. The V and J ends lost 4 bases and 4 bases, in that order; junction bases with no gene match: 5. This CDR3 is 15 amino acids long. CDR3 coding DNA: TGTGCCAGCAGTTTGCAGGGGGCGGGCACCGGGGAGCTGTTTTTT. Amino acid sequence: CASSLQGAGTGELFF.

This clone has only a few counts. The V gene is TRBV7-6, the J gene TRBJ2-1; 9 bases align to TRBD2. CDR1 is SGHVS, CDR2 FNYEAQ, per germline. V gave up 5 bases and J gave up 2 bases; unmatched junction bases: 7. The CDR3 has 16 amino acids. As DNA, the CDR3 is TGTGCCAGCAGCCCACTAGCGGGTTCTACCTACAATGAGCAGTTCTTC. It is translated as CASSPLAGSTYNEQFF.

The CDR3 nucleotides read TGTGCCAGCAGGCCTCAGGGGGCGGGCACCGGGGAGCTGTTTTTT. Its translation: CASRPQGAGTGELFF. V is TRBV6-6 and J is TRBJ2-2; 8 bases align to TRBD1. Trimming at V came to 6 bases and at J to 4 bases, leaving 7 bases not matched to a gene. Per germline, CDR1 MNHNY and CDR2 SVGAGI (reference sequence). CDR3 length: 15 residues.

CDR3 region: CASSRGREGETQYF. The CDR3 nucleotides read TGTGCCAGCAGTCGAGGGAGGGAAGGAGAGACCCAGTACTTC. V usage is TRBV27 and J usage is TRBJ2-5; 7 positions agree with TRBD2. The germline CDR1 and CDR2 sequences are MNHEY and SMNVEV (reference sequence). V shed 5 bases, J shed 4 bases, and the junction held 7 bases outside the gene matches. The CDR3 extends over 14 amino acids.

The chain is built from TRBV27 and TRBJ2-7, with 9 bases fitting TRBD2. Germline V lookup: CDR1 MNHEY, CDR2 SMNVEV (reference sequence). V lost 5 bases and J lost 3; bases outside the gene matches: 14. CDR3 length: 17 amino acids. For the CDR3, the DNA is TGTGCCAGCAGTCCCGACTGGGTGGGACTAGCCCACTACGAGCAGTACGTC. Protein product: CASSPDWVGLAHYEQYV.

The DNA of the CDR3 is TGTGCCAGCGGACGTCAGGCGAGCTCCTACAATGAGCAGTTCTTC. Translation: CASGRQASSYNEQFF. The chain couples TRBV7-2 to TRBJ2-1, with D uncertain. Germline loops: CDR1 SGHTA, CDR2 FQGNSA. The V end was cut by 8 bases, the J end by 0 bases, with 14 bases between. The CDR3 covers 15 residues. The full variable domain, in which reference TRBV7-2 and TRBJ2-1 provide the parts outside the CDR3, is GAGVSQSPSNKVTEKGKDVELRCDPISGHTALYWYRQSLGQGLEFLIYFQGNSAPDKSGLPSDRFSAERTGGSVSTLTIQRTQQEDSAVYLCASGRQASSYNEQFFGPGTRLTVL.

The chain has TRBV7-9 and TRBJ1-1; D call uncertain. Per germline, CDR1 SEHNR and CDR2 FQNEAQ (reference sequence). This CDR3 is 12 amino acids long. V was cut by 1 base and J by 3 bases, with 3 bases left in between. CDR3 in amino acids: CASSLVDTEAFF. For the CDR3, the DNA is TGTGCCAGCAGCTTAGTGGACACTGAAGCTTTCTTT. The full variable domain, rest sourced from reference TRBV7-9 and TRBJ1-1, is DTGVSQNPRHKITKRGQNVTFRCDPISEHNRLYWYRQTLGQGPEFLTYFQNEAQLEKSRLLSDRFSAERPKGSFSTLEIQRTEQGDSAMYLCASSLVDTEAFFGQGTRLTVV.

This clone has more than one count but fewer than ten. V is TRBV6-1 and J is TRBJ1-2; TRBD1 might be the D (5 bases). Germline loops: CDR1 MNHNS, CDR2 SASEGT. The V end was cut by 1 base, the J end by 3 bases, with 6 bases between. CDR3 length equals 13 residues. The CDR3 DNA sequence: TGTGCCAGCAGTGAAGAGACAGACTATGGCTACACCTTC. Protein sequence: CASSEETDYGYTF.